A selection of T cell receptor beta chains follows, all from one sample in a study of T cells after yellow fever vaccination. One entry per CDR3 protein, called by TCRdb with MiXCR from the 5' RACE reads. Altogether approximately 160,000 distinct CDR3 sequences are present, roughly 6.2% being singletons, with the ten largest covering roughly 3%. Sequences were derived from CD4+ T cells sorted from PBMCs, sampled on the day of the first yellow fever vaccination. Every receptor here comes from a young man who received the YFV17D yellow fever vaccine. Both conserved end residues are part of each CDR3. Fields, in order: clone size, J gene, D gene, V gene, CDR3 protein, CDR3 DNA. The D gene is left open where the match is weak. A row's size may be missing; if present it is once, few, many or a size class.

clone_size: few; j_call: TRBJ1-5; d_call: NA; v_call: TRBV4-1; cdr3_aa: CASSQGGSGIGQPQHF; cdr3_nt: TGCGCCAGCAGCCAAGGTGGGTCAGGGATCGGGCAGCCCCAGCATTTT
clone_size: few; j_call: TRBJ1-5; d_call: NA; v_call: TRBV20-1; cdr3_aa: CSARPYGQPQHF; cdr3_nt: TGCAGTGCTAGGCCGTATGGCCAGCCCCAGCATTTT
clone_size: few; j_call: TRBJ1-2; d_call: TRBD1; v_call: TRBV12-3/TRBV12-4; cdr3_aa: CASTLGTGLGYTF; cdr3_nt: TGTGCCAGCACCTTAGGGACAGGGCTTGGCTACACCTTC
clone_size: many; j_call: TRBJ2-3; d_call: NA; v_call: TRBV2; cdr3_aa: CASRQDGDTQYF; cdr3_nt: TGTGCCAGCAGGCAGGACGGAGATACGCAGTATTTT
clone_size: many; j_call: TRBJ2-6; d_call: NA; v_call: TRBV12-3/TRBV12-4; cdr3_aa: CASSLGAGANVLTF; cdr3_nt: TGTGCCAGCAGCCTAGGTGCTGGGGCCAACGTCCTGACTTTC
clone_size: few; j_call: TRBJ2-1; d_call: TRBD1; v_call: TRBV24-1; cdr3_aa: CATSDPRQGSYNEQFF; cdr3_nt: TGTGCCACCAGTGACCCACGACAGGGGAGCTACAATGAGCAGTTCTTC
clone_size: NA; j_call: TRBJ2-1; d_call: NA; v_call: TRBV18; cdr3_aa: CASSPVGYNEQFF; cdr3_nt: TGTGCCAGCTCACCGGTCGGGTACAATGAGCAGTTCTTC
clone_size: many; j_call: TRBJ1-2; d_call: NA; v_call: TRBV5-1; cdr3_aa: CASSLDRANYGYTF; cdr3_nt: TGCGCCAGCAGCTTGGACAGGGCTAACTATGGCTACACCTTC
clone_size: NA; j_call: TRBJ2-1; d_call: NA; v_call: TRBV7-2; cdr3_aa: CAGGGQVYNEQLF; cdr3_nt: TGTGCCGGGGGGGGGCAGGTCTACAATGAGCAGTTATTC
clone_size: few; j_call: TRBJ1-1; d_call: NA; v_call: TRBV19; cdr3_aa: CASSGGTFEVGTEAFF; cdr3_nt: TGTGCCAGTAGCGGGGGGACCTTCGAGGTGGGCACTGAAGCTTTCTTT
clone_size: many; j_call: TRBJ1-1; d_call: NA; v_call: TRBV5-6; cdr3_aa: CASVRGRGTEAFF; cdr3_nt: TGTGCCAGCGTAAGAGGGAGGGGCACTGAAGCTTTCTTT
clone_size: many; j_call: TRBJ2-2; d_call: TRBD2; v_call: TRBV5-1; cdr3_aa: CASSLKTSGANTGELFF; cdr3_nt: TGCGCCAGCAGCTTGAAGACTAGCGGGGCGAACACCGGGGAGCTGTTTTTT
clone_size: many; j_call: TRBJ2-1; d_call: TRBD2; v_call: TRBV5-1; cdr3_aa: CASSRMVSGGASEQFF; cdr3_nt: TGCGCCAGCAGCCGGATGGTTAGCGGGGGGGCCTCTGAGCAGTTCTTC
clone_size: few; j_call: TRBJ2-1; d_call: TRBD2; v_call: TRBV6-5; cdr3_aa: CASSSAGDPNEQFF; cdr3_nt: TGTGCCAGCAGTTCAGCGGGGGACCCCAATGAGCAGTTCTTC
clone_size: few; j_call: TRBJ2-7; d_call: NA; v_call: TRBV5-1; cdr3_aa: CASSLSGGQAYEQYF; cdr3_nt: TGCGCCAGCAGCCTCTCCGGAGGGCAAGCCTACGAGCAGTACTTC
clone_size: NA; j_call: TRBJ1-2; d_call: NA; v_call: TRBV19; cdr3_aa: CASTSLLGGNYGYTF; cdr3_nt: TGTGCCAGTACCTCCCTCTTGGGCGGAAACTATGGCTACACCTTC
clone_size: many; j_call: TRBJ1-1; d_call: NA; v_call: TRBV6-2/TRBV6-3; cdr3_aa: CASSDLYYTEAFF; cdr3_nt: TGTGCCAGCAGTGACCTTTACTACACTGAAGCTTTCTTT
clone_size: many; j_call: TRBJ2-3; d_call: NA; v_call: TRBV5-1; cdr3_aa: CASSLAPTWGTDTQYF; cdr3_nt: TGCGCCAGCAGCTTGGCCCCGACATGGGGCACAGATACGCAGTATTTT
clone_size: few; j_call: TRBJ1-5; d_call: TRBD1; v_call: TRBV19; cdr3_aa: CASRRTGNDQPQHF; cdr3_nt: TGTGCCAGCAGAAGGACAGGGAATGATCAGCCCCAGCATTTT
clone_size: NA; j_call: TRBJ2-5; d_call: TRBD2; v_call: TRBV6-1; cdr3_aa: CASKTGTSGGGETQYF; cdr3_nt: TGTGCCAGCAAAACCGGGACTAGCGGGGGTGGAGAGACCCAGTACTTC
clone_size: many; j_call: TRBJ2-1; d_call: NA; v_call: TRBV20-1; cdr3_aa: CSARADNEQFF; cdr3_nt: TGCAGTGCCAGAGCGGACAATGAGCAGTTCTTC
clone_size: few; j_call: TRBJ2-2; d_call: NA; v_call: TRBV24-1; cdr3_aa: CATSDFGGPGRTGELFF; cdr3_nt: TGTGCCACCAGTGATTTTGGGGGACCCGGACGCACCGGGGAGCTGTTTTTT
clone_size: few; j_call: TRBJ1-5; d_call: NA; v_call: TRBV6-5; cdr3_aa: CASSRLGEARQPQHF; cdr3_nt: TGTGCCAGCAGTCGACTCGGGGAGGCACGTCAGCCCCAGCATTTT
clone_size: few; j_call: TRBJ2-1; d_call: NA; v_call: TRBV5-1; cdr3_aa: CASSLAGENEQFF; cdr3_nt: TGCGCCAGCAGCTTGGCCGGAGAAAATGAGCAGTTCTTC
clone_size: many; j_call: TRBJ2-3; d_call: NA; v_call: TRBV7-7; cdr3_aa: CASSQGGSSTDTQYF; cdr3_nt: TGTGCTAGCAGCCAAGGGGGTTCAAGCACAGATACGCAGTATTTT
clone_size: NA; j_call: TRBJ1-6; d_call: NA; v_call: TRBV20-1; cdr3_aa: CSTRVRDDSPLHF; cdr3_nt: TGCAGTACTCGTGTGAGGGATGATTCACCCCTCCACTTT
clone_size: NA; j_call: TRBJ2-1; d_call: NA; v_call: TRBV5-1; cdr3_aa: CASSFGPGVNEQFF; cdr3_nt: NA
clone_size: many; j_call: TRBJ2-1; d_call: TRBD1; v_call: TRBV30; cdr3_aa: CALTGTYRGGNEQFF; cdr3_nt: TGTGCCTTGACAGGGACATACAGAGGAGGCAATGAGCAGTTCTTC
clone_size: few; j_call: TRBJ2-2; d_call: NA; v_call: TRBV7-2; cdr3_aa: CASKRVNGELFF; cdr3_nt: TGTGCCAGCAAGCGGGTGAACGGGGAGCTGTTTTTT
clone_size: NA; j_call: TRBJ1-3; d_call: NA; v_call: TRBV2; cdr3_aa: CASTGWTVSGNTIYF; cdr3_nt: TGTGCCAGCACCGGGTGGACAGTCTCTGGAAACACCATATATTTT
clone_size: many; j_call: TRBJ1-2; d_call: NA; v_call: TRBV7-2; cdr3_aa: CASSLGENYGYTF; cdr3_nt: TGTGCCAGCAGCTTAGGGGAAAACTATGGCTACACCTTC
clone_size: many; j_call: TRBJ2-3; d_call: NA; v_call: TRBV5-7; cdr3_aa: CASSLGPPEDWGTDTQYF; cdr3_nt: TGTGCCAGCAGCTTGGGTCCCCCCGAGGACTGGGGCACAGATACGCAGTATTTT
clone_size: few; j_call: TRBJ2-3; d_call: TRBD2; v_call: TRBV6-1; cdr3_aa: CASRRLAGGTDTQYF; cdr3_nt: TGTGCCAGCAGGCGACTAGCGGGGGGAACAGATACGCAGTATTTT
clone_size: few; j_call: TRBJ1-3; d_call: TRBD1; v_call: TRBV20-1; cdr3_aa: CSAVTGGPGNTIYF; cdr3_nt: TGCAGTGCGGTAACAGGGGGCCCTGGAAACACCATATATTTT
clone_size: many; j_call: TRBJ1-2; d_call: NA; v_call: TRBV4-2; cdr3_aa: CASSQEGNANYGYTF; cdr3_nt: TGTGCCAGCAGCCAAGAAGGGAACGCTAACTATGGCTACACCTTC
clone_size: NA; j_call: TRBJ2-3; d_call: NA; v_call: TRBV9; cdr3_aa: CASTGTPLDTQYF; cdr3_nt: TGTGCCAGCACTGGGACGCCACTGGATACGCAGTATTTT
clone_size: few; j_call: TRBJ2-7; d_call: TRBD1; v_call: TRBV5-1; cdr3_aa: CASSPPRDRASYEQYF; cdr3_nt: TGCGCCAGCAGCCCGCCGCGGGACAGGGCCTCCTACGAGCAGTACTTC
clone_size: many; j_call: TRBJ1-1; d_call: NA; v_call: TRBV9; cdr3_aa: CASSVGNLNTEAFF; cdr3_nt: TGTGCCAGCAGCGTAGGAAATTTGAACACTGAAGCTTTCTTT
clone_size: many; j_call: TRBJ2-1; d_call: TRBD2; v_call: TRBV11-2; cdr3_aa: CASSLRLAGAGEQFF; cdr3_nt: TGTGCCAGCAGCTTACGACTAGCGGGGGCCGGTGAGCAGTTCTTC
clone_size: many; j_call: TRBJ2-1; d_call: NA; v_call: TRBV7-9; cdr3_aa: CASSFRGSSYNEQFF; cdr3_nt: TGTGCCAGCAGCTTCCGGGGATCATCCTACAATGAGCAGTTCTTC
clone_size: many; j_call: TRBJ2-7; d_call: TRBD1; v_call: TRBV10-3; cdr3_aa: CAAGTGYEQYF; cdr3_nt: TGTGCCGCCGGGACAGGCTACGAGCAGTACTTC
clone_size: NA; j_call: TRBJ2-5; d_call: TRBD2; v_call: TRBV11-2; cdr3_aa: CASSLRTSGGSGRRETQYF; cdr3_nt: TGTGCCAGCAGCTTAAGGACTAGCGGGGGGTCCGGGCGACGGGAGACCCAGTACTTC
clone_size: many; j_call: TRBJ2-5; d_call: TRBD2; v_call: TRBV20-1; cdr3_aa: CSADTTSGGLETQYF; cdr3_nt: TGCAGTGCTGACACGACTAGCGGGGGGTTGGAGACCCAGTACTTC
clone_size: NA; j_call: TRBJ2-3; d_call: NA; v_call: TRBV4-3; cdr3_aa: CASSRGPGDTQYF; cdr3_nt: TGCGCCAGCAGCCGGGGGCCAGGGGATACGCAGTATTTT
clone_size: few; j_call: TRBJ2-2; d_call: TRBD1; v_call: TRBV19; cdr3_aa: CASSSGPPQGVTGELFF; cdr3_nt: TGTGCCAGTAGCTCTGGGCCACCACAGGGGGTAACCGGGGAGCTGTTTTTT
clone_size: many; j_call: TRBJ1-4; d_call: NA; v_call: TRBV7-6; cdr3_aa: CASSSPFRGRGKLFF; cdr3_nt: TGTGCCAGCAGCTCACCCTTCAGGGGCCGGGGAAAACTGTTTTTT
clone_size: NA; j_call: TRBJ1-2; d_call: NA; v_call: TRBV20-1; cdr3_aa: CSATRGYYGYTF; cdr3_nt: TGCAGTGCCACGCGGGGGTACTATGGCTACACCTTC
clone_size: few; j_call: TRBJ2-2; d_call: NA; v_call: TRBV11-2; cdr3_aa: CASSFDRTGELFF; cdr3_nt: TGTGCCAGCAGCTTCGATAGAACCGGGGAGCTGTTTTTT
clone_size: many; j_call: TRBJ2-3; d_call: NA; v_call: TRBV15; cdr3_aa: CATSENTDTQYF; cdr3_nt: TGTGCCACCAGTGAAAACACAGATACGCAGTATTTT
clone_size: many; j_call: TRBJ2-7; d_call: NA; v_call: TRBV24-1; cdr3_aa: CATSDSSGAGEQYF; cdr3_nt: TGTGCCACCAGTGATTCATCGGGGGCGGGCGAGCAGTACTTC
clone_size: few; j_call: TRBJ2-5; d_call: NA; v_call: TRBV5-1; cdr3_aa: CASSLIGYSETQYF; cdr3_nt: TGCGCCAGCAGCTTGATCGGGTATTCAGAGACCCAGTACTTC
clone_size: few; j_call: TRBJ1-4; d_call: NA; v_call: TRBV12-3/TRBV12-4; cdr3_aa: CASGPGREHEKLFF; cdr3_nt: TGTGCCAGCGGGCCGGGCAGGGAGCATGAAAAACTGTTTTTT
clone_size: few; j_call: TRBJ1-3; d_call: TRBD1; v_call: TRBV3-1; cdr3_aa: CASSPTGGPGNTIYF; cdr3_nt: TGTGCCAGCAGCCCGACAGGGGGCCCTGGAAACACCATATATTTT